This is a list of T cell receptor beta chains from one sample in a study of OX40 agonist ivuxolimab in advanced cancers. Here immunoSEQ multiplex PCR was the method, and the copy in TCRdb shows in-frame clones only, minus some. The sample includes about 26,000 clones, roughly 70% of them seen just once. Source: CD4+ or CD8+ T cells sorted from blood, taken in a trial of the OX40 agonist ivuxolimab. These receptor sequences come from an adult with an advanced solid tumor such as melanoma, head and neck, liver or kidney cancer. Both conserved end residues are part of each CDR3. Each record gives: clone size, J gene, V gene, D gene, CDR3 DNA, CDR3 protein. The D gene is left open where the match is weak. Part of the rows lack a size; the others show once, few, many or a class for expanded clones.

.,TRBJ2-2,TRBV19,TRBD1,TGTGCCAGTAGTAGGGACAGGGTTGCCGGGGAGCTGTTTTTT,CASSRDRVAGELFF
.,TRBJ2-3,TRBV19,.,TGTGCCAGTAGTAAGTCGGTCACAGATACGCAGTATTTT,CASSKSVTDTQYF
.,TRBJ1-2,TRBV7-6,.,TGTGCCAGCAGCTACCGACAGCTCTTTAACTATGGCTACACCTTC,CASSYRQLFNYGYTF
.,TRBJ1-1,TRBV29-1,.,TGCAGCGTTTGGTTGAACACTGAAGCTTTCTTT,CSVWLNTEAFF
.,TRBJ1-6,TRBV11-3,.,TGTGCCAGCAGCTTATCTTATAATTCACCCCTCCACTTT,CASSLSYNSPLHF
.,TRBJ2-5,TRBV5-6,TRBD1,TGTGCCAGCAGCTCTGCCCAATGGGGACAGAAAGAGACCCAGCACTTC,CASSSAQWGQKETQHF
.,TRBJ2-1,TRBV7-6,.,TGTGCCAGCAGCCTTACATTCGATGAGCAGTTCTTC,CASSLTFDEQFF
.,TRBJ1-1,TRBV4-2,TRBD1,TGTGCCAGCAGCCGGGACAGGGCGAACACTGAAGCTTTCTTT,CASSRDRANTEAFF
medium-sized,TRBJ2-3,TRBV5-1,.,TGCGCCAGCAGCGGTTCCCTTCGAACGGCGGCAGATACGCAGTATTTT,CASSGSLRTAADTQYF
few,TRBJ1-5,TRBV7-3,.,TGTGCCAGCAGCTTCTCCTTCAGTCAGCCCCAGCATTTT,CASSFSFSQPQHF
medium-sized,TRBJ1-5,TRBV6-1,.,TGTGCCAGCAGTGAAGATAAGGGGACGTCCATAATTTCTCAGCCCCAGCATTTT,CASSEDKGTSIISQPQHF
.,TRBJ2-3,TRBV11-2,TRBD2,TGTGCCAGCAGCTTGATGAGGGCGGGGGGATCAGATACGCAGTATTTT,CASSLMRAGGSDTQYF
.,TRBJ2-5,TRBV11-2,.,TGTGCCAGCAGCCCCCAAGGTTTAGAGACCCAGTACTTC,CASSPQGLETQYF